These T cell receptor beta chains were read from a single sample in a study of long-term antiretroviral therapy in people with HIV. The table came from immunoSEQ multiplex PCR; TCRdb's copy has only in-frame clones and leaves some out. The repertoire has 17,000 or so clones, roughly nine tenths of them found once; the top ten carry about 8.9%. Sequenced material: unsorted PBMCs, taken 0.3 years after starting antiretroviral therapy. These receptors all stem from a man aged 55 to 70 with HIV. CDR3s include the opening cysteine and the closing phenylalanine or tryptophan. D genes are given only for firm matches. Only part of the rows carry a size: once, few, many, or a class if the clone is expanded.

clone_size,d_call,j_call,v_call,cdr3_aa,cdr3_nt
once,NA,TRBJ2-7,TRBV14,CASSSSQGPYEQYF,TGTGCCAGCAGCTCTAGTCAGGGACCCTACGAGCAGTACTTC
NA,NA,TRBJ2-1,TRBV7-6,CASSSSSVRSYNEQFF,TGTGCCAGCAGCTCATCTAGCGTCCGCTCCTACAATGAGCAGTTCTTC
NA,TRBD2,TRBJ2-1,TRBV7-7,CASSREVGSGEQFF,TGTGCCAGCAGTCGCGAAGTCGGGAGCGGGGAACAGTTCTTC
NA,NA,TRBJ1-1,TRBV6-6,CASSLSTGRGTEAFF,TGTGCCAGCAGTCTCTCGACAGGCCGGGGCACTGAAGCTTTCTTT
NA,NA,TRBJ1-2,TRBV19,CASNSANYGYTF,TGTGCCAGTAACAGTGCTAACTATGGCTACACCTTC
few,NA,TRBJ2-7,TRBV7-2,CASSLSYEQYF,TGTGCCAGCAGCCTTTCTTACGAGCAGTACTTC
NA,TRBD1,TRBJ1-3,TRBV6-6,CASRQGNRDTIYF,TGTGCCAGCAGACAGGGGAATCGGGACACCATATATTTT
NA,NA,TRBJ2-6,TRBV19,CASSTRAWRGANVLTF,TGTGCCAGTAGTACCCGGGCATGGAGGGGGGCCAACGTCCTGACTTTC
NA,TRBD2,TRBJ2-7,TRBV7-2,CASSHILAGGPSEQYF,TGTGCCAGCAGCCATATTCTAGCGGGGGGCCCGTCCGAGCAGTACTTC
NA,NA,TRBJ1-1,TRBV27,CASSLQGSYTEAFF,TGTGCCAGCAGTTTACAGGGATCGTACACTGAAGCTTTCTTT
NA,NA,TRBJ2-3,TRBV30,CAWSAGGADTQYF,TGTGCCTGGAGTGCAGGGGGGGCAGATACGCAGTATTTT
NA,NA,TRBJ2-7,TRBV5-8,CASSSEESSYEQYF,TGTGCCAGCAGTTCAGAGGAGAGTTCCTACGAGCAGTACTTC
NA,NA,TRBJ1-1,TRBV5-1,CASSWQGREAFF,TGCGCCAGCAGTTGGCAGGGTCGGGAAGCTTTCTTT
once,NA,TRBJ1-1,TRBV6-4,CASRYDGNTEAFF,TGTGCCAGCAGATACGACGGGAACACTGAAGCTTTCTTT
NA,TRBD1,TRBJ2-2,TRBV29-1,CSVDKTGSGELFF,TGCAGCGTTGACAAGACAGGGTCCGGGGAGCTGTTTTTT
NA,NA,TRBJ2-3,TRBV5-1,CASSRQPTSTDTQYF,TGCGCCAGCAGCCGACAGCCTACTAGCACAGATACGCAGTATTTT
NA,TRBD1,TRBJ2-3,TRBV11-2,CASSPGQTTGDTQYF,TGTGCCAGCAGCCCGGGACAGACGACCGGGGATACGCAGTATTTT
once,TRBD1,TRBJ1-2,TRBV11-3,CASSLRKRSGQGFEGYTF,TGTGCCAGCAGCCTTCGAAAGAGGTCAGGACAGGGATTCGAAGGCTACACCTTC
NA,TRBD2,TRBJ2-1,TRBV5-1,CASSFSSGGPYNEQFF,TGCGCCAGCAGCTTTAGTAGCGGGGGGCCCTACAATGAGCAGTTCTTC
NA,TRBD2,TRBJ2-2,TRBV18,CASSRLAMGTGELFF,TGTGCCAGCTCGAGACTAGCTATGGGCACCGGGGAGCTGTTTTTT
NA,NA,TRBJ2-6,TRBV27,CASSLLGRVGANVLTF,TGTGCCAGCAGTTTGTTAGGCAGGGTCGGGGCCAACGTCCTGACTTTC
NA,NA,TRBJ1-2,TRBV4-3,CASSQDRSLKANYGYTF,TGCGCCAGCAGCCAAGATCGATCCTTAAAAGCTAACTATGGCTACACCTTC
NA,TRBD2,TRBJ2-5,TRBV19,CASSYPHGGGKQTQYF,TGTGCCAGTAGTTATCCTCACGGCGGGGGTAAGCAGACCCAGTACTTC
NA,NA,TRBJ1-3,TRBV30,CAWSLTFPGNTIYF,TGTGCCTGGAGTCTTACCTTTCCTGGAAACACCATATATTTT
NA,NA,TRBJ2-7,TRBV12-5,CTSLSRVSYEQYF,TGTACTAGTCTCTCCAGGGTGTCCTACGAGCAGTACTTC
NA,NA,TRBJ1-5,TRBV7-2,CASRGTGTDSNQPQHF,TGTGCCAGCAGAGGTACGGGGACGGATAGCAATCAGCCCCAGCATTTT
NA,TRBD2,TRBJ2-3,TRBV5-1,CASSLGASGISTDTQYF,TGCGCCAGCAGCTTAGGGGCAAGCGGGATAAGCACAGATACGCAGTATTTT
NA,TRBD2,TRBJ2-5,TRBV5-1,CASSVGTSGNQETQYF,TGCGCCAGCAGCGTAGGGACTAGCGGGAACCAAGAGACCCAGTACTTC
NA,NA,TRBJ2-7,TRBV19,CASRDSHYEQYF,TGTGCCAGTAGGGACAGCCACTACGAGCAGTACTTC
NA,TRBD2,TRBJ2-1,TRBV28,CASKGGGAINEQFF,TGTGCCAGCAAAGGCGGGGGGGCGATCAATGAGCAGTTCTTC
NA,NA,TRBJ1-6,TRBV7-3,CASSLTFGGDYNSPLHF,TGTGCCAGCAGCTTAACGTTTGGGGGGGACTATAATTCACCCCTCCACTTT
NA,TRBD1,TRBJ2-5,TRBV5-1,CASSPGQGETQYF,TGCGCCAGCAGCCCGGGACAGGGGGAGACCCAGTACTTC
NA,NA,TRBJ2-3,TRBV2,CASSGTSSTDTQYF,TGTGCCAGCAGTGGGACTTCTAGCACAGATACGCAGTATTTT
NA,NA,TRBJ2-7,TRBV6-6,CASSPGPVSSYEQYF,TGTGCCAGCAGCCCGGGACCGGTGAGCTCCTACGAGCAGTACTTC
NA,TRBD2,TRBJ2-3,TRBV28,CASSLASGGTDTQYF,TGTGCCAGCAGTTTAGCTAGCGGGGGCACAGATACGCAGTATTTT
few,TRBD2,TRBJ2-2,TRBV6-6,CASIGGGAGTGELFF,TGTGCCAGCATTGGCGGGGGGGCGGGAACCGGGGAGCTGTTTTTT
NA,TRBD2,TRBJ2-6,TRBV5-1,CASSPLPGTSGRGSGANVLTF,TGCGCCAGCAGCCCGTTGCCCGGGACTAGCGGGAGAGGTTCTGGGGCCAACGTCCTGACTTTC